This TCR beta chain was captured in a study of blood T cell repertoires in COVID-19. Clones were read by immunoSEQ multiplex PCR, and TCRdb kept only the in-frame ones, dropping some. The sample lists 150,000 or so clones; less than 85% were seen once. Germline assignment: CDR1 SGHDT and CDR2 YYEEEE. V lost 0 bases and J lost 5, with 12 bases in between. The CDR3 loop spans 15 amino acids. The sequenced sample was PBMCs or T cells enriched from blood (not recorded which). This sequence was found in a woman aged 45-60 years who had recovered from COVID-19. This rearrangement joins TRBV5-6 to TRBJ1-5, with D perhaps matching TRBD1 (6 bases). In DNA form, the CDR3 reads TGTGCCAGCAGCTTGGGTACAGGGTGGCATCAGCCCCAGCATTTT. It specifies CASSLGTGWHQPQHF. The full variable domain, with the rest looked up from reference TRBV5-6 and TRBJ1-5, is DAGVTQSPTHLIKTRGQQVTLRCSPKSGHDTVSWYQQALGQGPQFIFQYYEEEERQRGNFPDRFSGHQFPNYSSELNVNALLLGDSALYLCASSLGTGWHQPQHFGDGTRLSIL.